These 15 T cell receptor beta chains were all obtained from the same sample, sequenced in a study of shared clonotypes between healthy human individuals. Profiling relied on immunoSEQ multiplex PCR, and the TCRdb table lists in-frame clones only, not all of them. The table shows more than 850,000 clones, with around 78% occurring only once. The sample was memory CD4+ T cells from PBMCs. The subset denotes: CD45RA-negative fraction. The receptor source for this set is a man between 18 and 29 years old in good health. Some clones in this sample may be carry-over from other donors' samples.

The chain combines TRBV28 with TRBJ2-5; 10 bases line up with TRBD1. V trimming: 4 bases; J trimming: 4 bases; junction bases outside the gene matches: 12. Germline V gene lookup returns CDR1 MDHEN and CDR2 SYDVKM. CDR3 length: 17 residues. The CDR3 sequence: CASSSPPSGQGLETQYF. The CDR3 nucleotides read TGTGCCAGCAGTTCACCACCCTCGGGACAGGGGTTAGAGACCCAGTACTTC.

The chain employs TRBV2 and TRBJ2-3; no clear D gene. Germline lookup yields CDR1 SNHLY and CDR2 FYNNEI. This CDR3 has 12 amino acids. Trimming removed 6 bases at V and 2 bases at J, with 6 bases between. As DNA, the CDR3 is TGTGCCAGCAGGTTACTCACAGATACGCAGTATTTT. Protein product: CASRLLTDTQYF.

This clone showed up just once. CDR3 amino acids: CASSTGTSGSSDEQFF. In DNA, the CDR3 is TGTGCCAGCAGCACCGGGACTAGCGGGAGCTCTGATGAGCAGTTCTTC. The rearrangement uses TRBV9 and TRBJ2-1; 14 bases are shared with TRBD2. CDR1 is SGDLS and CDR2 is YYNGEE in the germline V gene. The CDR3 consists of 16 residues. Losses at the gene ends were 4 bases for V and 8 bases for J; bases not matched to a gene: 8.

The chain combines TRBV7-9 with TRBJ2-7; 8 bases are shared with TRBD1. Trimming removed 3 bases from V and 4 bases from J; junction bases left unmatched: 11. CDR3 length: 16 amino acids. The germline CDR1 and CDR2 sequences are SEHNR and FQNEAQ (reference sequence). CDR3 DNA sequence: TGTGCCAGCAGCTTGGATGCCCCCGGGACAGGTTACGAGCAGTACTTC. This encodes CASSLDAPGTGYEQYF.

CDR3 DNA: TGTGCCAGCAAAAGGGGACAGGGGTACCAAGAGACCCAGTACTTC. This gives the protein CASKRGQGYQETQYF. The V gene is TRBV28, the J gene TRBJ2-5, with 10 bases aligning to TRBD1. Germline CDR1 and CDR2: MDHEN and SYDVKM. The V gene end was trimmed by 7 bases and the J gene end by 0 bases; junction bases not matched to a gene: 5. The CDR3 is made up of 15 amino acids.

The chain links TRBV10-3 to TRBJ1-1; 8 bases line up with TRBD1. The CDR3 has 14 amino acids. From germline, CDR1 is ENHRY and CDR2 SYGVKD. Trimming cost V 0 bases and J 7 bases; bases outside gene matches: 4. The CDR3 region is CAISESSGGGEAFF. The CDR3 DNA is TGTGCCATCAGTGAGTCATCAGGGGGCGGTGAAGCTTTCTTT.

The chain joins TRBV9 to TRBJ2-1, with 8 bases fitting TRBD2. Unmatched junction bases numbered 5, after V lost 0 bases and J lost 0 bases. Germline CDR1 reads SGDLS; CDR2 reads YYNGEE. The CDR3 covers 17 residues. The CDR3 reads CASSVGQRGSSYNEQFF. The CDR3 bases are TGTGCCAGCAGCGTAGGCCAGCGGGGGAGCTCCTACAATGAGCAGTTCTTC.

In DNA, the CDR3 is TGTGCCAGCAGTGTACCGGGACAACTCATGGAGCCCCAGCATTTT. Translated: CASSVPGQLMEPQHF. The chain links TRBV28 to TRBJ1-5, with D maybe TRBD1 (6 bases). CDR1 MDHEN and CDR2 SYDVKM come from the germline V gene. The V gene lost 5 bases and the J gene lost 8 bases, with 19 bases spanning the gap. The CDR3 consists of 15 residues.

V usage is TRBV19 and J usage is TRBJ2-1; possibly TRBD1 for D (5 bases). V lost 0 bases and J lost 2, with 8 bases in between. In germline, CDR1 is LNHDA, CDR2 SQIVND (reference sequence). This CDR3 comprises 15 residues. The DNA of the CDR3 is TGTGCCAGTAGTATAGATGAAGGGGCCTACAATGAGCAGTTCTTC. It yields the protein CASSIDEGAYNEQFF.

CDR3 nucleotide sequence: TGCGCCAGCAGCTTGTGGTACGGGGACAGCCCCTACGAGCAGTACTTC. Its protein is CASSLWYGDSPYEQYF. The chain combines TRBV5-1 with TRBJ2-7, with 7 bases fitting TRBD1. This CDR3 has 16 residues. Trimming cost V 1 base and J 2 bases; bases outside gene matches: 9. Per the germline V gene, CDR1 is SGHRS and CDR2 is YFSETQ.

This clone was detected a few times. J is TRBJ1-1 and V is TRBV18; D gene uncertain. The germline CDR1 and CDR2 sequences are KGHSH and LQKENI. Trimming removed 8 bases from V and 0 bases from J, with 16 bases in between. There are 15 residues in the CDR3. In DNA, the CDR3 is TGTGCCAGCACCCTGTCGGGGAAGATGAACACTGAAGCTTTCTTT. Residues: CASTLSGKMNTEAFF.

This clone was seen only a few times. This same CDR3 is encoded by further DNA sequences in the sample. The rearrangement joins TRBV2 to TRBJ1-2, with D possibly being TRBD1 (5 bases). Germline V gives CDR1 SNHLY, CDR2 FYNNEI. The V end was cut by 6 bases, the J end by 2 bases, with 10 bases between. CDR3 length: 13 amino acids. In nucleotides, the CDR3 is TGTGCCAGCAGCCGGACACCAAACTATGGCTACACCTTC. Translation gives CASSRTPNYGYTF. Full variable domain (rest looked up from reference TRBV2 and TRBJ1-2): EPEVTQTPSHQVTQMGQEVILRCVPISNHLYFYWYRQILGQKVEFLVSFYNNEISEKSEIFDDQFSVERPDGSNFTLKIRSTKLEDSAMYFCASSRTPNYGYTFGSGTRLTVV.

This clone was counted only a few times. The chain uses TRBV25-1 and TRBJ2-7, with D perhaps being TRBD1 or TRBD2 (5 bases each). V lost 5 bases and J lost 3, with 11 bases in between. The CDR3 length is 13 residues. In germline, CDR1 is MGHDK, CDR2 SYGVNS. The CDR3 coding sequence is TGTGCCAGCAGTAACGGGGCTATCTACGAGCAGTACTTC. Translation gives CASSNGAIYEQYF.

Written as DNA, the CDR3 is TGTGCCAGCAGCTTACAGGGAGGGGATGAAAAACTGTTTTTT. It yields the protein CASSLQGGDEKLFF. The chain is built from TRBV11-2 and TRBJ1-4; D perhaps matches TRBD1 (5 bases). V lost 2 bases to trimming and J lost 6 bases, with 10 bases between them. Germline V gives CDR1 SGHAT, CDR2 FQNNGV. The CDR3 length is 14 residues.

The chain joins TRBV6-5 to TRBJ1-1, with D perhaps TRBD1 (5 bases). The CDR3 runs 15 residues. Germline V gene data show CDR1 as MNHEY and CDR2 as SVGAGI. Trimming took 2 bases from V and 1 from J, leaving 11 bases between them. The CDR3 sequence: CASSYTLTGNTEAFF. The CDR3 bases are TGTGCCAGCAGTTACACTCTTACAGGGAACACTGAAGCTTTCTTT.